This TCR beta chain derives from a study of T cells after yellow fever vaccination. This clonotype was observed at least ten times. TCRdb processed the 5' RACE reads anew with MiXCR; each CDR3 protein has one entry. The data contain a few hundred thousand distinct CDR3 sequences, around 3.6% of them singletons. CDR3 length: 15 residues. After removal of 5 bases from V and 3 bases from J, the junction contained 3 bases not matched to a gene. The V gene's germline CDR1 is SGHTA and CDR2 FQGNSA. The rearrangement links TRBV7-2 to TRBJ2-7; 14 nucleotides match TRBD2. The clonotype was recovered from a man between 18 and 35 years old who received the YFV17D yellow fever vaccine. Specimen: PBMCs, collected on the day of the yellow fever booster vaccination. The CDR3 DNA follows: TGTGCCAGCAGCCCGGGGACTAGCGGGGGCTACGAGCAGTACTTC. Amino acid sequence: CASSPGTSGGYEQYF.